This paragraph reports one T cell receptor beta chain. Its specific antigen is unknown. Base qualities were left out, and no much larger clone turns up one base away. This record comes from a study of beta chain features in type 1 diabetes (dated by TCRdb to 2016 to 2019). For context, the study as a whole: Mean age, gender distribution, total cell number and subset yield were not different between patients and healthy donors. A total of over 95,000,000 sorted cells were examined across all samples, and RNA yield correlated strongly with the number of cells per subset. The study compared TCRB repertoires of sorted circulating CD4+ T cell subsets between recently diagnosed type 1 diabetes patients and matched healthy donors. Whereas all 30 or so donors provided naive and central memory subsets, regulatory and stem cell-like memory subsets were isolated from just 8 patients and about 8 healthy donors. What the research found in general, with its limitations: In all four CD4+ subsets, TCRB CDR3 length was moderately but significantly shorter in type 1 diabetes patients. At VDJ recombination sites, type 1 diabetes patients had fewer insertions and more deleted nucleotides, which implies abnormalities in thymic rearrangement. Because cDNA was sequenced instead of genomic DNA, activated cells with high expression could be over-represented, although the groups did not differ in activation or CD3 levels. Naive, central memory and regulatory TCRB repertoires appeared to be more alike among patients than among healthy donors. Shorter templates might have been favored by PCR, but patient and control samples were amplified and corrected together, so both groups would have been affected equally by any skew. Only small numbers of individuals were included in the HLA sub-analyses, which left unresolved whether HLA type had any influence on TCRB rearrangement.

All of the isolated RNA was reverse transcribed with the High Capacity cDNA Reverse Transcription Kit, so expressed TCRB transcripts were sequenced. Deep immunoSEQ sequencing was performed on naive, central memory and regulatory T cell samples, with an average of roughly 3.3 million total reads per sample. Sorted cells were lysed in RLT buffer, and RNA was extracted using DNase-treated RNeasy Micro or Mini kits according to cell number. Each cell subset was processed on its own to prevent cross-contamination, while patient and healthy donor samples were processed together. The immunoSEQ multiplex PCR was used to amplify TCRB sequences from cDNA, yielding 87-bp fragments that span the CDR3 region. The amplicons were sequenced using the Illumina HiSeq platform. The study's own analysis went as follows. Synthetic template baselines were used to correct PCR bias computationally, reads within Hamming distance 2 were collapsed, and singletons that could not be merged were discarded. Reads were aligned to IMGT to assign V, D and J genes, CDR3 length, and insertions or deletions at six rearrangement sites. Within each subset, clonotype counts were normalized to sorted cell number, after which true diversity and Gini coefficients were computed with the tcR R package. Repertoire sharing was quantified using the overlap coefficient calculated on TCRB nucleotide sequences. Out-of-frame TCRB sequences from naive cells were analyzed as a proxy for the pre-selection repertoire. TCRdb mirrors the immuneACCESS table, restricted to in-frame sequences. Some clones are absent from its copies; in checked studies, under half trace to an unresolved V gene, and the reason for the others is unknown. V, J and clone size derive from that table, while D and trimming were established from the DNA sequence. Within this sample are about 240,000 clones, with roughly 14% of them counted one time only. About 0.018% of the sample goes to the ten largest clones.

Each donor gave one peripheral blood draw, roughly 110 mL on average, collected into heparinised tubes. Naive, central memory, regulatory and stem cell-like memory CD4+ T cells were sorted on a BD FACSAria II using a panel including CD45RO, CCR7, CD25, CD127, CD95 and CD27. A purity above 95% was achieved for all sorted populations. Right away, PBMCs were isolated by Lymphoprep density gradient centrifugation and were stained directly, with no culture step. To minimize batch effects, samples were stained and sorted in pairs, one healthy donor with one patient per experiment. This TCR was sampled from a young man with type 1 diabetes. Sequencing was done on a sample of naive CD4+ T cells from blood. This specimen's cell subset or site label, interpreted: true naive CD4+ T cells.

The CDR3 loop reads CASSYGGTGTSYEQYF. In nucleotides, the sequence is TGTGCCAGCAGCTATGGTGGGACAGGGACTTCCTACGAGCAGTACTTC. This chain is built from TRBV7-2 and TRBJ2-7, with 9 bases matching TRBD1. The CDR3 holds 16 amino acids from the cysteine to the phenylalanine. The retained sequence is limited to the CDR3, 48 bases, with the frame set at the first base. Taken from the germline V gene, the CDR1 and CDR2 loops are SGHTA and FQGNSA. V is pruned by 4 bases and J by 1 base, leaving 8 bases of the junction without a gene match.